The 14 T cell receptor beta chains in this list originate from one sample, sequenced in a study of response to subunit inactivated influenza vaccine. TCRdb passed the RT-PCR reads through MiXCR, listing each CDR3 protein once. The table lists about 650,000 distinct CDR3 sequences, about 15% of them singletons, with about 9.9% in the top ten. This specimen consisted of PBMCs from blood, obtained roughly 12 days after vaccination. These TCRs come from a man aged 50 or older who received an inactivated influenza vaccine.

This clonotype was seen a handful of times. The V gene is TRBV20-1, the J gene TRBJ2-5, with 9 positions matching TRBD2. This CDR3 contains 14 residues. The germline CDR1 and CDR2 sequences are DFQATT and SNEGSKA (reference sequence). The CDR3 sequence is CSSARVLAGETQYF. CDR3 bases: TGCAGCAGTGCTAGGGTACTAGCGGGAGAGACCCAGTACTTC.

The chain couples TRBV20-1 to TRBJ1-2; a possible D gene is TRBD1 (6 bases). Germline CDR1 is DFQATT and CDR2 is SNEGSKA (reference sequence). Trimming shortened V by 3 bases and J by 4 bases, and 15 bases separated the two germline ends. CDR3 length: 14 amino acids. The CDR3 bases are TGCAGTGCTAGCCGCAGGGGAGGGGGCTATGGCTACACCTTC. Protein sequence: CSASRRGGGYGYTF.

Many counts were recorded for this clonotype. The CDR3 nucleotides read TGTGCCAGCAGCTTGGCTGGGGCTGGAAACACCATATATTTT. Amino acid sequence: CASSLAGAGNTIYF. This sequence joins TRBV5-5 and TRBJ1-3; D ambiguous. The CDR3 has 14 amino acids. Germline V gene sequence: CDR1 SGHKS, CDR2 YYEKEE (reference sequence). Between the trimmed V and J ends, which lost 0 bases and 2 bases, there was a span of 6 bases. The full variable domain, its missing parts supplied by reference TRBV5-5 and TRBJ1-3, is DAGVTQSPTHLIKTRGQQVTLRCSPISGHKSVSWYQQVLGQGPQFIFQYYEKEERGRGNFPDRFSARQFPNYSSELNVNALLLGDSALYLCASSLAGAGNTIYFGEGSWLTVV.

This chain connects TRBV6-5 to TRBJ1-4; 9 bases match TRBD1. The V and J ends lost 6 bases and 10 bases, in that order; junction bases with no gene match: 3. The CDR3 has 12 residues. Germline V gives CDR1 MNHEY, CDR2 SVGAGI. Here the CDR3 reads CASRTGGRKLFF. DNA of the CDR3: TGTGCCAGCAGGACAGGGGGACGAAAACTGTTTTTT.

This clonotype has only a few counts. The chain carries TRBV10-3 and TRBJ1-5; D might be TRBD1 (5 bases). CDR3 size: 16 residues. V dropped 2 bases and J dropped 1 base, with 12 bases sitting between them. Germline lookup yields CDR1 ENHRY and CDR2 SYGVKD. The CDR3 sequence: CAISEGDGWSNQPQHF. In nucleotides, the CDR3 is TGTGCCATCAGTGAGGGGGACGGATGGAGCAATCAGCCCCAGCATTTT.

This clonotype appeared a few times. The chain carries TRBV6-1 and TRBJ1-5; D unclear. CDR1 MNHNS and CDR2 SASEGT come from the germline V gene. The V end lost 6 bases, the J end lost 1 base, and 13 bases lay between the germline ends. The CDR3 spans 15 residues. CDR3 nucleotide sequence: TGTGCCAGCAGCCGCGGTCAGCGGAGCAATCAGCCCCAGCATTTT. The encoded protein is CASSRGQRSNQPQHF.

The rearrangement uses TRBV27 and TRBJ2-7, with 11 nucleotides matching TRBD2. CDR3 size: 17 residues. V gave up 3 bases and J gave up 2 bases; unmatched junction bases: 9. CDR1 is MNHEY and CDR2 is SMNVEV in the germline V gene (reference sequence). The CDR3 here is CASSFAPLAGGPYEQYF. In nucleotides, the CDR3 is TGTGCCAGCAGTTTCGCCCCTCTAGCGGGAGGCCCCTACGAGCAGTACTTC.

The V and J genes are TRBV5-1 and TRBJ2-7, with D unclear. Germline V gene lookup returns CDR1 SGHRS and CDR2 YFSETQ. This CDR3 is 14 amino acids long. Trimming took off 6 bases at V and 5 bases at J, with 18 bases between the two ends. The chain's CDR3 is CASTLFGTGNEQYF. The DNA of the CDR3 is TGCGCCAGCACCCTCTTTGGTACGGGCAACGAGCAGTACTTC.

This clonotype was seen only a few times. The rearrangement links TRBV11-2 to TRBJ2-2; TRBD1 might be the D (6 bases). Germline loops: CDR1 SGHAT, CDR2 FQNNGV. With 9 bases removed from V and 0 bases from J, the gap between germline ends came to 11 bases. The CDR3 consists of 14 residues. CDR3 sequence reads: CASTRQANTGELFF. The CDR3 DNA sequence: TGTGCCAGTACGAGACAGGCGAACACCGGGGAGCTGTTTTTT.

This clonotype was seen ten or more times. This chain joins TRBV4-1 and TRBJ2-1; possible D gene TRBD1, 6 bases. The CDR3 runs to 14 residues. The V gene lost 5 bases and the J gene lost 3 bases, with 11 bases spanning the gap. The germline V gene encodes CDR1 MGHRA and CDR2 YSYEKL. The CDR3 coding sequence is TGCGCCAGCAGCGGACAGATAAACTACAATGAGCAGTTCTTC. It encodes CASSGQINYNEQFF.

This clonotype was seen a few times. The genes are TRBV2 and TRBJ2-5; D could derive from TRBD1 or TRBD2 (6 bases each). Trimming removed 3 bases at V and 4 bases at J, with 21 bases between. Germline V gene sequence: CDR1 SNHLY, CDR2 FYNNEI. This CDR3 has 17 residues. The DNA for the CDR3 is TGTGCCAGCAGTGAGGGGGGTGGGCAGGGGTTTGGAGAGACCCAGTACTTC. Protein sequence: CASSEGGGQGFGETQYF.

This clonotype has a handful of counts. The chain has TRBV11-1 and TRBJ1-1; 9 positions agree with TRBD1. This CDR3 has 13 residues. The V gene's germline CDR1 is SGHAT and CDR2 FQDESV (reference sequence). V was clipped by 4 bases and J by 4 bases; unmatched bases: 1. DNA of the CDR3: TGTGCCAGCAGCTCGGACAGGGGCACTGAAGCTTTCTTT. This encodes CASSSDRGTEAFF.

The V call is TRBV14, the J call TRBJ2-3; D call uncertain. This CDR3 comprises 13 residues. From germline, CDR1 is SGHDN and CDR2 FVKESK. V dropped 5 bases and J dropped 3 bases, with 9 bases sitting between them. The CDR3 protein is CASSSYATDTQYF. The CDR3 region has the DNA TGTGCCAGCAGCAGTTACGCAACAGATACGCAGTATTTT.

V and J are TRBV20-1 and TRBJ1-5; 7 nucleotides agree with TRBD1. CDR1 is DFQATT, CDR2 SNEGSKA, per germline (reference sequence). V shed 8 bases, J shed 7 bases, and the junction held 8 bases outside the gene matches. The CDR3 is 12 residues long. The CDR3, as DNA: TGCAGTACCCAGGGGGGGGGGCAGCCCCAGCATTTT. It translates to CSTQGGGQPQHF.